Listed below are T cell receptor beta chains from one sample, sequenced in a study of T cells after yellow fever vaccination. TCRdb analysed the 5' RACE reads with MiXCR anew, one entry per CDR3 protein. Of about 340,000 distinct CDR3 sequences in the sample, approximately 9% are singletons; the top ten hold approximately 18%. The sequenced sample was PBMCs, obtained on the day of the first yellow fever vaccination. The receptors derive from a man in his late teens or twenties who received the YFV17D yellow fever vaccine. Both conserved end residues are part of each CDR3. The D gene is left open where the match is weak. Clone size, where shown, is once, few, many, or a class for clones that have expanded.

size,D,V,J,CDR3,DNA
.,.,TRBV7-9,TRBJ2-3,CASSSAGRAADTQYF,TGTGCCAGCAGCTCGGCCGGCAGGGCGGCAGATACGCAGTATTTT
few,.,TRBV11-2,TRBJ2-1,CASSLDPGEVYNEQFF,TGTGCCAGCAGCTTAGATCCAGGAGAGGTTTACAATGAGCAGTTCTTC
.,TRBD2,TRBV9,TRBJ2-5,CASSVLAGGLQETQYF,TGTGCCAGCAGCGTACTAGCGGGGGGACTCCAAGAGACCCAGTACTTC
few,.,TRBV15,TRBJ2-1,CATEKGGDYNEQFF,TGTGCCACCGAAAAGGGGGGGGATTACAATGAGCAGTTCTTC
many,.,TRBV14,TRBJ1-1,CASSQQVVNTEAFF,TGTGCCAGCAGCCAGCAGGTGGTCAACACTGAAGCTTTCTTT
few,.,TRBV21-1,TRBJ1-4,CASSKWQEKLFF,TGTGCCAGCAGCAAATGGCAAGAAAAACTGTTTTTT
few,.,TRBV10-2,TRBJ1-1,CASSERDYTEAFF,TGCGCCAGCAGTGAGCGGGACTACACTGAAGCTTTCTTT
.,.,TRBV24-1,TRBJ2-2,CATEGTNTGELFF,TGTGCCACCGAGGGGACGAACACCGGGGAGCTGTTTTTT
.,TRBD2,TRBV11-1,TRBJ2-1,CASSNPGLAGGGSYNEQFF,TGTGCCAGCAGCAACCCGGGACTAGCGGGGGGGGGCTCCTACAATGAGCAGTTCTTC
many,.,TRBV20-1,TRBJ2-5,CSAPLGGQKETQYF,TGCAGTGCTCCACTCGGTGGACAGAAAGAGACCCAGTACTTC
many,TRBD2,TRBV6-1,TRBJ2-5,CASCQLAGPGETQYF,TGTGCCAGCTGTCAACTAGCGGGGCCGGGAGAGACCCAGTACTTC
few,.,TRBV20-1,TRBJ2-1,CSAPEGFVYNEQFF,TGCAGTGCTCCAGAGGGATTCGTATACAATGAGCAGTTCTTC
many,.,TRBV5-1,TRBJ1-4,CASSLAATNEKLFF,TGCGCCAGCAGCTTGGCAGCAACTAATGAAAAACTGTTTTTT
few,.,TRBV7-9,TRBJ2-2,CASSLGRELFF,TGTGCCAGCAGCTTAGGTCGGGAGCTGTTTTTT
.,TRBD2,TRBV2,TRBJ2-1,CASRGTSGGYEQFF,TGTGCCAGCAGGGGGACTAGCGGGGGCTATGAGCAGTTCTTC
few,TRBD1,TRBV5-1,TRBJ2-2,CASSLGQGGELFF,TGCGCCAGCAGCCTTGGACAGGGCGGGGAGCTGTTTTTT
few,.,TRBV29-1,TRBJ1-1,CSVEDQLKSNEAFF,TGCAGCGTTGAAGATCAGCTGAAGAGCAATGAAGCTTTCTTT
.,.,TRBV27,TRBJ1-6,CASTSGIFSYNSPLHF,TGTGCCAGCACTTCCGGGATCTTCTCCTATAATTCACCCCTCCACTTT
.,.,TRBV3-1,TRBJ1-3,CASSQEFAPMRNTIYF,TGTGCCAGCAGCCAAGAATTCGCCCCAATGAGAAACACCATATATTTT
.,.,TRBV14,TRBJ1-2,CASSQPGYGYTF,TGTGCCAGCAGCCAACCAGGCTATGGCTACACCTTC
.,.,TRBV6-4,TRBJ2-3,CASSSTRSRNTQYF,TGTGCCAGCAGTTCGACTAGATCGAGGAATACGCAGTATTTT
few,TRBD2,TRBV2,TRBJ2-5,CASSVTAGEETQYF,TGTGCCAGCAGTGTGACGGCGGGGGAGGAGACCCAGTACTTC
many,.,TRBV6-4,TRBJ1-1,CASSDSSDTKAFF,TGTGCCAGCAGTGACTCGAGCGACACCAAAGCTTTCTTT
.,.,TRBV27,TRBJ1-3,CASRFLTGNTIYF,TGTGCCAGCAGATTTCTAACCGGAAACACCATATATTTT